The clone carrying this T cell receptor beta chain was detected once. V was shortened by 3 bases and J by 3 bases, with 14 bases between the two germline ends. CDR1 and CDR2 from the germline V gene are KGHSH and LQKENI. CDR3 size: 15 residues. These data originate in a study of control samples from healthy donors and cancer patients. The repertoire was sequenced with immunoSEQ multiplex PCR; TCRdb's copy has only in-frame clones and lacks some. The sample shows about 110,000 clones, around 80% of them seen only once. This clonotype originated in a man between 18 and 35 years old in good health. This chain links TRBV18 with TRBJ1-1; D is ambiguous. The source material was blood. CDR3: CASSPLSAGYTEAFF. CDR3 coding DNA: TGTGCCAGCTCACCCTTATCAGCGGGATACACTGAAGCTTTCTTT. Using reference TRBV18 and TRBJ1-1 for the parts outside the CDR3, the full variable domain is NAGVMQNPRHLVRRRGQEARLRCSPMKGHSHVYWYRQLPEEGLKFMVYLQKENIIDESGMPKERFSAEFPKEGPSILRIQQVVRGDSAAYFCASSPLSAGYTEAFFGQGTRLTVV.